The present T cell receptor (beta chain) was sequenced within a study of shared clonotypes between healthy human individuals. The overall study: CD4 naive and memory got three plates each, CD8 naive two, CD8 memory one. Study results and limitations: Sequencing depth was a factor that was expected to affect clonotype sharing among donors.

With regard to this clone: Its target is unknown.

About 30,000 T cell genomes (approximately 190 ng DNA) went into each sorted-subset replicate. Method: immunoSEQ multiplex PCR; TCRdb's copy keeps in-frame clones and lacks some. Of hundreds of thousands of clones listed, 80% to 95% are singletons. Naive-designated CD8 cells lacked CD45RO, were positively enriched for CCR7, and omitted terminally differentiated effector memory CD45RA+ cells. The ends were cut back, 8 bases at V and 5 bases at J, with 34 bases in the middle. Looked up from germline, CDR1 is ENHRY and CDR2 is SYGVKD. The CDR3 is 20 amino acids. The receptor comes from a man aged 25 to 45 in good health. V usage is TRBV10-3 and J usage is TRBJ2-1; D possibly matches TRBD1 or TRBD2 (5 bases each). What was sequenced was naive CD8+ T cells sorted from blood. The CDR3 loop is CAIRQRLSAAISGTNNEQFF. Here the CDR3 DNA reads TGTGCCATCCGCCAACGACTAAGTGCTGCGATTTCGGGGACGAACAATGAGCAGTTCTTC.